This is a list of T cell receptor beta chains from one sample in a study of PD-L1 blockade in urothelial cancer. Assay: immunoSEQ multiplex PCR; the TCRdb copy retains only in-frame clones and omits some. This table holds around 35,000 clones, 84% found once. Specimen: PBMCs, collected around atezolizumab (anti-PD-L1) treatment. Receptors originate from a man in his 60s with urothelial cancer. Each CDR3 is given with its conserved first and last residue. D genes are given only for firm matches.

>TRBJ2-7|NA|TRBV12-2
CASRLAVGSLYEQYF
>TRBJ2-1|NA|TRBV2
CASSEIAREMNEQFF
>TRBJ2-3|NA|TRBV19
CASSHTGTDTQYF
>TRBJ2-7|TRBD2|TRBV11-2
CASSFSSGSSYEQYF
>TRBJ2-5|NA|TRBV28
CASSSVQETQYF
>TRBJ1-5|TRBD1|TRBV5-5
CASSLYWTGGDQPQHF
>TRBJ1-2|TRBD1|TRBV13
CASSLGDRVSYGYTF
>TRBJ2-6|NA|TRBV7-2
CASSLLGGTASGANVLTF
>TRBJ2-1|TRBD2|TRBV29-1
CSAAGTSGIYNEQFF
>TRBJ1-5|NA|TRBV7-2
CASGLRGGDEPQHF
>TRBJ2-4|TRBD2|TRBV4-3
CASRPSLISDVSGRAKNIQYF
>TRBJ2-1|TRBD2|TRBV5-4
CASSLASGGSNEQFF
>TRBJ2-3|NA|TRBV9
CASSVGERDTQYF
>TRBJ1-2|NA|TRBV2
CASSPVAPRHGYTF
>TRBJ2-1|TRBD2|TRBV7-2
CASSPPSSGRGNEQFF
>TRBJ2-1|TRBD1|TRBV19
CASSSYRGEGNEQFF
>TRBJ2-7|TRBD2|TRBV28
CASSLAGDVYEQYF
>TRBJ2-1|TRBD2|TRBV5-1
CASSPGRGLKREGDEQFF
>TRBJ2-2|NA|TRBV14
CASSRRLGTNTGELFF
>TRBJ2-3|TRBD2|TRBV10-3
CAISESGTSWADTQYF
>TRBJ2-3|NA|TRBV30
CAWGRQTQYF
>TRBJ2-3|NA|TRBV10-3
CAISGLGNTDTQYF
>TRBJ1-6|NA|TRBV7-2
CASSLFQGLLDSPLHF
>TRBJ2-3|TRBD1|TRBV4-1
CASSHKRQGASTDTQYF
>TRBJ2-2|NA|TRBV19
CASSGLNTGELFF
>TRBJ2-1|NA|TRBV7-2
CASSLRDFTYNEQFF
>TRBJ2-5|TRBD1|TRBV6-1
CASSETGAWVETQYF
>TRBJ2-5|NA|TRBV19
CASSDIAAETQYF
>TRBJ2-3|TRBD2|TRBV7-6
CASSPDGLAGGVTDTQYF
>TRBJ1-1|NA|TRBV5-8
CASLRNTGPSGTEAFF
>TRBJ2-7|NA|TRBV2
CASSESRGQGIYEQYF
>TRBJ2-4|NA|TRBV29-1
CSVEGQDKNIQYF